Below, 13 T cell receptor beta chains from the same sample are listed, as sequenced in a study of shared clonotypes between healthy human individuals. Data came from immunoSEQ multiplex PCR; TCRdb stores just in-frame clones and leaves some out. Of hundreds of thousands of clones listed, 92% are singletons. Naive CD8 isolation took CD45RO-negative cells positively selected for CCR7 and excluded terminally differentiated effector memory CD45RA+ cells. The sequenced sample consisted of naive CD8+ T cells sorted from blood. These TCRs come from a man aged 25 to 40 in good health.

This rearrangement joins TRBV27 to TRBJ1-2; 7 bases agree with TRBD1. Germline V gene data show CDR1 as MNHEY and CDR2 as SMNVEV (reference sequence). The J segment lost 3 bases and the V segment lost 5 bases, leaving 12 bases of the junction unmatched. This CDR3 spans 16 amino acids. This CDR3 reads CASSPLDRDNHYGYTF. In DNA form, the CDR3 reads TGTGCCAGCAGTCCCCTCGACAGGGATAATCACTATGGCTACACCTTC.

The V gene is TRBV5-1, the J gene TRBJ2-7; 8 bases line up with TRBD2. Germline CDR1 reads SGHRS; CDR2 reads YFSETQ. The trim removed 2 bases at V and 4 bases at J, leaving 14 bases unmatched. The CDR3 totals 17 residues. The CDR3 region is CASSFVGGAGGGYEQYF. CDR3 bases: TGCGCCAGCAGCTTCGTTGGAGGGGCGGGAGGAGGTTACGAGCAGTACTTC.

V and J are TRBV28 and TRBJ1-2; possibly TRBD1 for D (5 bases). This CDR3 is built from 17 residues. V was trimmed by 3 bases and J by 8 bases, leaving 25 bases between them. Germline CDR1 MDHEN, CDR2 SYDVKM. The CDR3 DNA is TGTGCCAGCAGTTTGAGGGGTTTGTCAGATAGGCGGCGGGGCTACACCTTC. Translation: CASSLRGLSDRRRGYTF.

This chain uses TRBV5-6 with TRBJ1-2; D unresolved. The CDR3 sequence is 15 residues long. Germline CDR1 SGHDT, CDR2 YYEEEE. V was cut by 7 bases and J by 5 bases, with 21 bases left in between. CDR3 sequence: CASAPRTVWVYGYTF. The CDR3 nucleotides are TGTGCCAGCGCGCCCCGGACGGTTTGGGTATATGGCTACACCTTC.

This chain uses TRBV2 with TRBJ2-7; tentative D call: TRBD2 (6 bases). Germline CDR1 SNHLY, CDR2 FYNNEI. The CDR3 is 16 residues long. V shed 1 base and J shed 1 base, with 14 bases lying between them. CDR3 DNA: TGTGCCAGCAGTGAAGGTCCCAGCGGAGGGTCCTACGAGCAGTACTTC. Residues: CASSEGPSGGSYEQYF.

J is TRBJ2-5 and V is TRBV9; 8 nucleotides agree with TRBD2. Germline assignment: CDR1 SGDLS and CDR2 YYNGEE. V was pared by 0 bases and J by 6 bases, with 10 bases of the junction left unmatched. The length of the CDR3 is 16 residues. In nucleotides, the CDR3 is TGTGCCAGCAGCGTAGGAGGCGCGGGAGGTGTAAAGACCCAGTACTTC. It codes for CASSVGGAGGVKTQYF.

This chain connects TRBV28 to TRBJ1-1, with D perhaps TRBD1 (5 bases). Trimming removed 6 bases from V and 6 bases from J, with 11 bases in between. Germline V gene lookup returns CDR1 MDHEN and CDR2 SYDVKM. The CDR3 is 12 amino acids. Here the CDR3 DNA reads TGTGCCAGCAGGCCTGGGACGGCTGAAGCTTTCTTT. Its protein is CASRPGTAEAFF.

Comment on this clone: It differs at one base from a far larger clone, so likely a read error. Distinct nucleotide sequences in the sample also encode this CDR3. V and J are TRBV7-9 and TRBJ2-1; D is unresolved. Germline V gene sequence: CDR1 SEHNR, CDR2 FQNEAQ (reference sequence). CDR3 length equals 10 residues. V shed 1 base and J shed 10 bases, with 2 bases lying between them. CDR3 sequence: CASSLGEQFF. The CDR3 DNA reads as TGTGCCAGCAGCTTAGGCGAGCAGTTCTTC. The complete variable domain, with remaining parts taken from reference TRBV7-9 and TRBJ2-1, reads DTGVSQNPRHKITKRGQNVTFRCDPISEHNRLYWYRQTLGQGPEFLTYFQNEAQLEKSRLLSDRFSAERPKGSFSTLEIQRTEQGDSAMYLCASSLGEQFFGPGTRLTVL.

The chain links TRBV7-9 to TRBJ2-5; D might be TRBD2 (6 bases). Germline values: CDR1 SEHNR, CDR2 FQNEAQ (reference sequence). There are 14 residues in the CDR3. V dropped 4 bases and J dropped 4 bases, with 13 bases sitting between them. The CDR3 loop reads CASSSRNGGETQYF. The CDR3 region has the DNA TGTGCCAGCAGCTCGCGTAACGGGGGAGAGACCCAGTACTTC.

Comments on this clone: Compared with germline, one end of the junction differs, possibly owing to a read error. CDR3 DNA sequence: TGTGCCAGCAGGGAAGGGACTAGCGGGAGCTACGAGCAGTACTTC. Encoded protein: CASREGTSGSYEQYF. The chain combines TRBV6-1 with TRBJ2-7; 14 bases are shared with TRBD2. CDR1 and CDR2 (germline): MNHNS, SASEGT. This CDR3 comprises 15 residues.

This clone was recorded a few times. This rearrangement joins TRBV7-9 to TRBJ1-2; unclear D gene. V was shortened by 4 bases and J by 8 bases, with 11 bases between the two germline ends. The CDR3 spans 12 residues. Germline V gene sequence: CDR1 SEHNR, CDR2 FQNEAQ (reference sequence). CDR3 coding DNA: TGTGCCAGCAGCTCCACCGGGGTGGGCTACACCTTC. This codes for CASSSTGVGYTF.

This clone was counted once. J is TRBJ2-7 and V is TRBV29-1; the match to TRBD2 covers 14 bases. The CDR3 loop spans 15 amino acids. Germline trimming cut 0 bases from V and 3 bases from J; bases unmatched to any gene: 1. Germline V CDR1 and CDR2: SQVTM, ANQGSEA. DNA for the CDR3: TGCAGCGTTGAAGAGGGGACTAGCGGGAGCTACGAGCAGTACTTC. The encoded protein is CSVEEGTSGSYEQYF.

This sequence joins TRBV5-1 and TRBJ2-5; D gene uncertain. V lost 1 base, J lost 4 bases, and 14 bases lay in between. The CDR3 spans 15 residues. Germline V CDR1 and CDR2: SGHRS, YFSETQ. The CDR3 spells CASSLSPGRAETQYF. DNA for the CDR3: TGCGCCAGCAGCTTGTCACCAGGAAGGGCAGAGACCCAGTACTTC.